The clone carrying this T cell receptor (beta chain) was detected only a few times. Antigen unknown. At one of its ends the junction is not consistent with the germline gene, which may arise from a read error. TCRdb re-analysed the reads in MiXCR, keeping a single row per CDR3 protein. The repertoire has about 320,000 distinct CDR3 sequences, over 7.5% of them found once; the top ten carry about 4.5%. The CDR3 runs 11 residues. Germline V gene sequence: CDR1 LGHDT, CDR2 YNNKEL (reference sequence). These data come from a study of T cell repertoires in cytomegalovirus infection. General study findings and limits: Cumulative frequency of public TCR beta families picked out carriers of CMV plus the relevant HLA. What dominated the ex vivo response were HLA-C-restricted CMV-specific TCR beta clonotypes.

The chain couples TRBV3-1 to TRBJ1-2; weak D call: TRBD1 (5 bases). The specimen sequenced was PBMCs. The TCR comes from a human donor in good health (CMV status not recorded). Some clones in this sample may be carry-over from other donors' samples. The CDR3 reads CASSHNSQAFW. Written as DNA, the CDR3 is TGTGCCAGCAGCCACAACTCACAGGCATTCTGG.